These 20 T cell receptor beta chains came from one sample sequenced in a study of monozygotic twins with inflammatory bowel disease. TCRdb re-called the 5' RACE reads and gives one entry per CDR3 protein, without DNA. The record lists about 440,000 distinct CDR3 sequences, of which the ten most abundant hold roughly 2.3%. Sequencing was performed on blood. Receptors were obtained from a human donor with ulcerative colitis or Crohn's disease, or a healthy co-twin of an affected twin (not recorded which).

The chain couples TRBV7-9 to TRBJ2-3; the D gene TCRdb calls, TRBD1, cannot be checked with no DNA. The germline CDR1 and CDR2 sequences are SEHNR and FQNEAQ (reference sequence). This CDR3 comprises 16 residues. The CDR3 protein is CASSSWDRGIPDTQYF.

The V gene is TRBV5-1, the J gene TRBJ2-7; the TCRdb D gene call, TRBD1, has no DNA to confirm it. Germline loops: CDR1 SGHRS, CDR2 YFSETQ. The length of the CDR3 is 13 residues. Here the CDR3 reads CASSPGGPREQYF. Variable domain in full (rest from reference TRBV5-1 and TRBJ2-7): KAGVTQTPRYLIKTRGQQVTLSCSPISGHRSVSWYQQTPGQGLQFLFEYFSETQRNKGNFPGRFSGRQFSNSRSEMNVSTLELGDSALYLCASSPGGPREQYFGPGTRLTVT.

J is TRBJ2-3 and V is TRBV18; the TRBD1 assignment by TCRdb is unverifiable without DNA. The CDR3 contains 14 residues. CDR1 KGHSH and CDR2 LQKENI come from the germline V gene. This chain's CDR3 is CASSPSSGADTQYF.

This chain links TRBV20-1 with TRBJ1-6; with no DNA, the TCRdb D assignment of TRBD1 cannot be verified. This CDR3 region has 14 residues. Germline assignment: CDR1 DFQATT and CDR2 SNEGSKA (reference sequence). CDR3 in amino acids: CSARGGSGHSPLHF.

The chain recombines TRBV6-2 or TRBV6-3 with TRBJ2-2. Germline-derived CDR1 and CDR2 are MNHEY and SVGEGT. The CDR3 extends over 16 amino acids. The CDR3 loop reads CASSYRPTQHTGELFF.

The chain employs TRBV20-1 and TRBJ2-5; TCRdb selects TRBD1, and the lack of DNA leaves this call unchecked. The CDR3 covers 14 residues. From germline, CDR1 is DFQATT and CDR2 SNEGSKA (reference sequence). This chain's CDR3 is CSARTGTARETQYF.

The chain links TRBV5-1 to TRBJ1-3. Germline CDR1 SGHRS, CDR2 YFSETQ. This CDR3 has 12 residues. The CDR3 reads CASSPTGNTIYF.

The chain joins TRBV7-2 to TRBJ2-3; TCRdb's D call, TRBD2, is unchecked because there is no DNA. The length of the CDR3 is 14 residues. The germline V gene has CDR1 SGHTA and CDR2 FQGNSA. The CDR3 sequence: CASSRTSGGLTQYF.

The chain recombines TRBV28 with TRBJ2-7; TCRdb's D gene call, TRBD1, goes unchecked for lack of DNA. Germline values: CDR1 MDHEN, CDR2 SYDVKM. This CDR3 comprises 15 residues. The CDR3 loop reads CASSIPGLGTYEQYF.

This rearrangement joins TRBV15 to TRBJ2-1; the D call of TRBD2 rests on TCRdb alone, since no DNA is present to check it. Germline CDR1 LNHNV, CDR2 YYDKDF (reference sequence). CDR3 length: 13 residues. The CDR3 sequence is CATAAGSYNEQFF. Supplemented by reference TRBV15 and TRBJ2-1, the full variable domain reads DAMVIQNPRYQVTQFGKPVTLSCSQTLNHNVMYWYQQKSSQAPKLLFHYYDKDFNNEADTPDNFQSRRPNTSFCFLDIRSPGLGDTAMYLCATAAGSYNEQFFGPGTRLTVL.

The V call is TRBV7-9, the J call TRBJ1-1. The CDR3 sequence is 13 residues long. From germline, CDR1 is SEHNR and CDR2 FQNEAQ (reference sequence). CDR3 in amino acids: CASSLVEVVEAFF. Using reference TRBV7-9 and TRBJ1-1 for the parts outside the CDR3, the full variable domain is DTGVSQNPRHKITKRGQNVTFRCDPISEHNRLYWYRQTLGQGPEFLTYFQNEAQLEKSRLLSDRFSAERPKGSFSTLEIQRTEQGDSAMYLCASSLVEVVEAFFGQGTRLTVV.

CDR3 region: CATSGNYGYTF. The V gene is TRBV6-6, the J gene TRBJ1-2. The length of the CDR3 is 11 residues. Per the germline V gene, CDR1 is MNHNY and CDR2 is SVGAGI (reference sequence).

The chain carries TRBV5-1 and TRBJ2-7. The CDR3 extends over 14 amino acids. From germline, CDR1 is SGHRS and CDR2 YFSETQ. The chain's CDR3 is CASRVEVHSYEQYF.

J is TRBJ1-2 and V is TRBV4-2; the TCRdb D gene call, TRBD1, has no DNA to confirm it. CDR3 length equals 17 residues. The germline gives CDR1 LGHNA, CDR2 YNFKEQ. The CDR3 is CASSQRTGQTSNYGYTF.

The chain has TRBV18 and TRBJ2-7. Germline CDR1 is KGHSH and CDR2 is LQKENI. The length of the CDR3 is 15 residues. The CDR3 reads CASSPYETSSYEQYF. Variable domain in full (rest from reference TRBV18 and TRBJ2-7): NAGVMQNPRHLVRRRGQEARLRCSPMKGHSHVYWYRQLPEEGLKFMVYLQKENIIDESGMPKERFSAEFPKEGPSILRIQQVVRGDSAAYFCASSPYETSSYEQYFGPGTRLTVT.

The chain couples TRBV20-1 to TRBJ1-2; TCRdb lists TRBD1, though no DNA is available to test this call. This CDR3 is built from 16 residues. Germline CDR1 DFQATT, CDR2 SNEGSKA (reference sequence). The CDR3 loop is CSARDPRDPLRSGYTF.

V and J are TRBV20-1 and TRBJ2-1; TCRdb reports TRBD2, a call that lacks DNA to check it against. The germline CDR1 and CDR2 sequences are DFQATT and SNEGSKA (reference sequence). CDR3 length: 16 residues. The CDR3 sequence: CSARPASGADYNEQFF.

The J gene is TRBJ2-7, the V gene TRBV3-1. The length of the CDR3 is 11 residues. Germline V gene lookup returns CDR1 LGHDT and CDR2 YNNKEL (reference sequence). The CDR3 sequence is CASSQRNEQYF.

The J gene is TRBJ1-1, the V gene TRBV10-3; without DNA, the TCRdb call of TRBD1 cannot be checked. Germline V lookup: CDR1 ENHRY, CDR2 SYGVKD. This CDR3 is 15 amino acids long. This chain's CDR3 is CATRADEGRDTEAFF.

V and J are TRBV7-2 and TRBJ1-5. The V gene's germline CDR1 is SGHTA and CDR2 FQGNSA. This CDR3 contains 14 residues. The CDR3 sequence: CASSLVKDGQPQHF.